This T cell receptor beta chain was identified during a study of T cell responses to AZD1222 COVID-19 vaccine. Background on the study: Analyses pooled second doses at about 4 or about 12 weeks.

The study's findings and limits: AZD1222 recipients seropositive at baseline numbered only six. The donors showed a predominance of white British ancestry and of females, with possible underestimation of clonal diversity. Spike-specific TCRs gained breadth and depth after people received two AZD1222 doses.

About this clone: The target antigen is unknown.

Unmatched junction bases numbered 3, after V lost 4 bases and J lost 2 bases. CDR3 length equals 16 residues. CDR1 and CDR2 from the germline V gene are LNHDA and SQIVND (reference sequence). Some clones are missing from TCRdb's copy, which holds only in-frame ones; the method was immunoSEQ multiplex PCR. The sample lists some 150,000 clones, approximately 88% occurring once. The chain is built from TRBV19 and TRBJ2-3; TRBD2 matches at 13 bases. The material was peripheral blood, obtained on day 0 of AZD1222 vaccination. The TCR originated in an adult in good health. The CDR3 spells CASSRLAGGSTDTQYF. As DNA, the CDR3 is TGTGCCAGTAGTAGACTAGCGGGGGGATCCACAGATACGCAGTATTTT. Filled out from reference TRBV19 and TRBJ2-3, the complete variable domain reads DGGITQSPKYLFRKEGQNVTLSCEQNLNHDAMYWYRQDPGQGLRLIYYSQIVNDFQKGDIAEGYSVSREKKESFPLTVTSAQKNPTAFYLCASSRLAGGSTDTQYFGPGTRLTVL.